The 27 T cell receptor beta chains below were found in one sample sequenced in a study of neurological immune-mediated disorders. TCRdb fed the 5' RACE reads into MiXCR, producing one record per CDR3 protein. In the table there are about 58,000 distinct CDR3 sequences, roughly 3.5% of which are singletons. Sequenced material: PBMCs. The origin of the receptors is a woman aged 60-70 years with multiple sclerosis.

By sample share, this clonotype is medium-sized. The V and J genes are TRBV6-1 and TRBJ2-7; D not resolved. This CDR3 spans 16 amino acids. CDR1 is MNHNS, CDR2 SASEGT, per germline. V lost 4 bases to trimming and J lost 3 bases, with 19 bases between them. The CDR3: CASSVATSEIHYEQYF. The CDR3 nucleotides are TGTGCCAGCAGTGTCGCGACTTCGGAGATCCACTACGAGCAGTACTTC.

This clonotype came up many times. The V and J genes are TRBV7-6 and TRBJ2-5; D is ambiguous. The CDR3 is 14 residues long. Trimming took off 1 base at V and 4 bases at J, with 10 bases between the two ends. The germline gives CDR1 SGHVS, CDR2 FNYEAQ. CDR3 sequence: CASSLGWARETQYF. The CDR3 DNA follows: TGTGCCAGCAGCTTAGGCTGGGCTAGAGAGACCCAGTACTTC.

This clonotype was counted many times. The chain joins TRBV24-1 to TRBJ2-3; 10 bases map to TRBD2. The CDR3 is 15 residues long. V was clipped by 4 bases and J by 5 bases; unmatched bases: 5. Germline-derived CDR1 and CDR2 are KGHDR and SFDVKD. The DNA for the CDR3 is TGTGCCACCAGTGAAGCTAGCGGGAGACGAGATACGCAGTATTTT. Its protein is CATSEASGRRDTQYF.

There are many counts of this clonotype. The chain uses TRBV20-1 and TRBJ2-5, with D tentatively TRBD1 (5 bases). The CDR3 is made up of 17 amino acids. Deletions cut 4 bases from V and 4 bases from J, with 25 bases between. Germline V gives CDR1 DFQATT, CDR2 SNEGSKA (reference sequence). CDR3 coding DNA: TGCAGTGCTACCTTCAGGGTTTTTTTTGGGGATCGAGAGACCCAGTACTTC. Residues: CSATFRVFFGDRETQYF.

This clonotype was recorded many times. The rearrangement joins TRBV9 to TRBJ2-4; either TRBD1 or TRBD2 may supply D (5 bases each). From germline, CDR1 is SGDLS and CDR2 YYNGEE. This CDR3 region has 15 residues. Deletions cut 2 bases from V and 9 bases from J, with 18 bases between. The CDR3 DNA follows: TGTGCCAGCAGCGTCTCAGGGACGGAAGGGAGCATTCAGTACTTC. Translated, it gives CASSVSGTEGSIQYF.

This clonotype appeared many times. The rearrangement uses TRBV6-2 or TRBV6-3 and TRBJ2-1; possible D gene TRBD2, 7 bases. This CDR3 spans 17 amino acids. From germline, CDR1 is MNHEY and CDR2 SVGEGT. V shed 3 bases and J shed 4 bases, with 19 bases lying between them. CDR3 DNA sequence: TGTGCCAGCAGTTATCGGCCGGGGGGACAATTATACAATGAGCAGTTCTTC. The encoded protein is CASSYRPGGQLYNEQFF.

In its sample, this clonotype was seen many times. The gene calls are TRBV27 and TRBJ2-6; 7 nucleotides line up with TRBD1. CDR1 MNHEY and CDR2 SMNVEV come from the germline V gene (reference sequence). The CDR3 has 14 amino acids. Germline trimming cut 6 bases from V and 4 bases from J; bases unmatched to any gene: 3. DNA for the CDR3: TGTGCCAGCAGAGGGGGACAGGGGGCCAACGTCCTGACTTTC. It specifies CASRGGQGANVLTF.

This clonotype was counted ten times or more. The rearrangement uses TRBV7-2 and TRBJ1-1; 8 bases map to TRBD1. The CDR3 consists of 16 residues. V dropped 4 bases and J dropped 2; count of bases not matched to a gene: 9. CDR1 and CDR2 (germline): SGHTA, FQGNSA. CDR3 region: CASSSYLTGGNTEAFF. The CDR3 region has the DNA TGTGCCAGCAGCTCATATCTCACAGGGGGTAACACTGAAGCTTTCTTT.

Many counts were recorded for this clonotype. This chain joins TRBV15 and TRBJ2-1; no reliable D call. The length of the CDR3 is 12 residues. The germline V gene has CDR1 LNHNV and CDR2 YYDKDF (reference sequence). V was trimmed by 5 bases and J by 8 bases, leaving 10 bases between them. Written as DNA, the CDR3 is TGTGCCACCAGCCCACCTTCACATGAGCAGTTCTTC. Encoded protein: CATSPPSHEQFF.

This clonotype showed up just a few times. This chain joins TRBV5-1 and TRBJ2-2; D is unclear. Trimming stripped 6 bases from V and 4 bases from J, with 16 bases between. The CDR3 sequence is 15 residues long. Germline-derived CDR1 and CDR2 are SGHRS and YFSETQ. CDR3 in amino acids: CASTASPAATGELFF. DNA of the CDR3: TGCGCCAGCACCGCCTCGCCCGCCGCCACCGGGGAGCTGTTTTTT.

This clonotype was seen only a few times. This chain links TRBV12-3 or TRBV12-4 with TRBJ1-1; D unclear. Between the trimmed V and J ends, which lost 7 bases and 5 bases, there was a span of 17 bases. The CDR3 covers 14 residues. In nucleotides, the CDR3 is TGTGCCAGCAACTCGTGGGGATTTCGTACTGAAGCTTTCTTT. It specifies CASNSWGFRTEAFF.

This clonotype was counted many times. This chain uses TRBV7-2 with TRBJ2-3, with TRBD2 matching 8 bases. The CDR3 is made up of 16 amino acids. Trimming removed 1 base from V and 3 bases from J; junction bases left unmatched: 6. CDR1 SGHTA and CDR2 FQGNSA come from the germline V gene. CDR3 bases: TGTGCCAGCAGCTTAGGGGGCCGGGGGGGAACAGATACGCAGTATTTT. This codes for CASSLGGRGGTDTQYF.

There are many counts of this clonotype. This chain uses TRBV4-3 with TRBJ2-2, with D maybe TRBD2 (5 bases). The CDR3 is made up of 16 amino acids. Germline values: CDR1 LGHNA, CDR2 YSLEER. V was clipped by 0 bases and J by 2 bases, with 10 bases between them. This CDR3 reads CASSQDVGSNTGELFF. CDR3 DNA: TGCGCCAGCAGCCAAGATGTAGGGAGTAACACCGGGGAGCTGTTTTTT.

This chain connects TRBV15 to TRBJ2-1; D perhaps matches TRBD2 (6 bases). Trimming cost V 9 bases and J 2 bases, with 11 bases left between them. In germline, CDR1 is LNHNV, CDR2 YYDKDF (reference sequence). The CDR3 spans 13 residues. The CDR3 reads CATGLFPYNEQFF. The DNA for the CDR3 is TGTGCCACGGGACTCTTCCCCTACAATGAGCAGTTCTTC.

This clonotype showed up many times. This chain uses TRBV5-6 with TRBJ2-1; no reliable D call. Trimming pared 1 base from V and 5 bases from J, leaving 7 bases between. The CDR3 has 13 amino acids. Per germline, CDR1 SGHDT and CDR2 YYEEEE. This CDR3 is CASSLTMNNEQFF. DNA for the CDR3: TGTGCCAGCAGCTTGACTATGAACAATGAGCAGTTCTTC.

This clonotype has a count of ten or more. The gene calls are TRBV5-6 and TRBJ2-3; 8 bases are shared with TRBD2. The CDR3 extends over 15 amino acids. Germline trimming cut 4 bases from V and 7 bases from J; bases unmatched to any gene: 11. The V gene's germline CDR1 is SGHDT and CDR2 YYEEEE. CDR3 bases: TGTGCCAGCAGCCGACGGTCGGGGGGGACGAATACGCAGTATTTT. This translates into CASSRRSGGTNTQYF. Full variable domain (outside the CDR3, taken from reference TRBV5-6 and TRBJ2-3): DAGVTQSPTHLIKTRGQQVTLRCSPKSGHDTVSWYQQALGQGPQFIFQYYEEEERQRGNFPDRFSGHQFPNYSSELNVNALLLGDSALYLCASSRRSGGTNTQYFGPGTRLTVL.

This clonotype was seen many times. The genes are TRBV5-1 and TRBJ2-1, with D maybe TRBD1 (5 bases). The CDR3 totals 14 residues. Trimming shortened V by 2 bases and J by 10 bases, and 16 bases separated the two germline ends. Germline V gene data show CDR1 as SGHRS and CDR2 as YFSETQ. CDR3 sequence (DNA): TGCGCCAGCAGCTTATTACAGGTCGGCGGCGAGCAGTTCTTC. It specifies CASSLLQVGGEQFF.

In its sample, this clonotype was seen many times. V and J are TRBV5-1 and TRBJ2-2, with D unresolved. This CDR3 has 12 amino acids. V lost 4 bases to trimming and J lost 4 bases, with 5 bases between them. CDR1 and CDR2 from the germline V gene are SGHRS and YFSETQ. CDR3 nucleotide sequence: TGCGCCAGCAGCCCGACCACCGGGGAGCTGTTTTTT. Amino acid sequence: CASSPTTGELFF.

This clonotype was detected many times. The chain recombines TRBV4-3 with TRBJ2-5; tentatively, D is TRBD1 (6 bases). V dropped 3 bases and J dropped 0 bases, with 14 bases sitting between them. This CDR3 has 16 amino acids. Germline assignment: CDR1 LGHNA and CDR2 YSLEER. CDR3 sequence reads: CASSHGTSLYQETQYF. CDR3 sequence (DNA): TGCGCCAGCAGCCACGGGACAAGTTTGTACCAAGAGACCCAGTACTTC.

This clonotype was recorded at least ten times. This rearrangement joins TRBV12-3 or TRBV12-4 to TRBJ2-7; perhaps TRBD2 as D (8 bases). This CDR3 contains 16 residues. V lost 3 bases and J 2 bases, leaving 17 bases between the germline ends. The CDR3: CASSLRGREEAYEQYF. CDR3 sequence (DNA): TGTGCCAGCAGTTTGAGGGGGCGGGAGGAGGCCTACGAGCAGTACTTC.

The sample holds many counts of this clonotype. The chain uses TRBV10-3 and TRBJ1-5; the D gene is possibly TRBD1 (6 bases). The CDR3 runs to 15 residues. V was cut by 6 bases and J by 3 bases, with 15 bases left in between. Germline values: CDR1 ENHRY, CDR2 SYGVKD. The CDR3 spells CAIRPGGGFNQPQHF. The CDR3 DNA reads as TGTGCCATCAGGCCTGGAGGGGGATTCAATCAGCCCCAGCATTTT.

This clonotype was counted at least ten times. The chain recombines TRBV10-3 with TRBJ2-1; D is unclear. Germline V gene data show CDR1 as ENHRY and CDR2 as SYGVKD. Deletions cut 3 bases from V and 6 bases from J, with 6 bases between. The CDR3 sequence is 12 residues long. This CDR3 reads CAISDLSNEQFF. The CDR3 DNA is TGTGCCATCAGTGACCTGAGCAATGAGCAGTTCTTC.

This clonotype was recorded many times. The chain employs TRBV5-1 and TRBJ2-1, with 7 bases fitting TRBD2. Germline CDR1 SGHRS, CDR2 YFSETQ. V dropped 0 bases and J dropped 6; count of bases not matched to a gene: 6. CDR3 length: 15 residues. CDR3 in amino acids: CASSLGLADFNEQFF. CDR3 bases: TGCGCCAGCAGCTTGGGGCTAGCGGATTTCAATGAGCAGTTCTTC. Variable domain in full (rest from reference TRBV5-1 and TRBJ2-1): KAGVTQTPRYLIKTRGQQVTLSCSPISGHRSVSWYQQTPGQGLQFLFEYFSETQRNKGNFPGRFSGRQFSNSRSEMNVSTLELGDSALYLCASSLGLADFNEQFFGPGTRLTVL.

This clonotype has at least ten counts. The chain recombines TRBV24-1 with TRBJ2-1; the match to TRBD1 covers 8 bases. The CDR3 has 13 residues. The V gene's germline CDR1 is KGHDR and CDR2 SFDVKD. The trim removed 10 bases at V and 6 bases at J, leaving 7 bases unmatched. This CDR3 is CATWDRQRNEQFF. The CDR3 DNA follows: TGTGCCACTTGGGACAGGCAACGCAATGAGCAGTTCTTC.

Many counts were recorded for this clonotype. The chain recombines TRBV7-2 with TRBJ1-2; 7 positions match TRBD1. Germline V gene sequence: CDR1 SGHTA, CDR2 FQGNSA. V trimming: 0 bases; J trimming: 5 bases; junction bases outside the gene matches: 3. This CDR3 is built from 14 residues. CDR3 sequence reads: CASSLAGGGYGYTF. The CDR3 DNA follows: TGTGCCAGCAGCTTAGCAGGGGGCGGTTATGGCTACACCTTC.

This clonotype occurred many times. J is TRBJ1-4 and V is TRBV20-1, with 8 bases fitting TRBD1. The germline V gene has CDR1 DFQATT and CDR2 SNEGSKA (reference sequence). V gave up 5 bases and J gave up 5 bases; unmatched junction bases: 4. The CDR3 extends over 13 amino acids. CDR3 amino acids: CSAEGTGNEKLFF. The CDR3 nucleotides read TGCAGTGCTGAGGGGACAGGCAATGAAAAACTGTTTTTT.

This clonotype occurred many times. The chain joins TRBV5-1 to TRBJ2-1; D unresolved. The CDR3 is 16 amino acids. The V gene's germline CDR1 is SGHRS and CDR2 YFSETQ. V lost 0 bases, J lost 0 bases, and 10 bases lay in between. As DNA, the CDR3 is TGCGCCAGCAGCTTGGAGCAGGTTCGCTCCTACAATGAGCAGTTCTTC. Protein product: CASSLEQVRSYNEQFF.